This TCR beta chain comes out of a study of T cell repertoires in cytomegalovirus infection. Overall study context: Recently described HLA-C-restricted plus well-studied HLA-B-restricted CMV epitopes were used. Indicated by public TCR beta signatures were CMV infection and matching HLA type. Findings and caveats of the study: HLA-C-restricted CMV-specific TCR beta clonotypes prevailed in the ex vivo response. CMV carriers having the relevant HLA were flagged by cumulative public TCR beta family frequency.

This CDR3 has 14 residues. J was trimmed by 6 bases and V by 2 bases; bases with no gene match: 3. CDR1 and CDR2 from the germline V gene are WNHNN and SYGVQD (reference sequence). Worth noting for this clonotype: Its antigen is undetermined.

TCRdb used MiXCR to reprocess the reads, holding one entry per CDR3 protein. The table has approximately 990,000 distinct CDR3 sequences, roughly 31% seen once. The V call is TRBV10-1, the J call TRBJ2-2; 7 bases map to TRBD1. The specimen was cultured CD8+ T cells from PBMCs, collected from culture after CMV antigen stimulation. This TCR derives from a human donor in good health (CMV status not recorded). Some clones in this sample may be carry-over from other donors' samples. The CDR3 loop is CASSEPGQAGELFF. The CDR3 DNA reads as TGCGCCAGCAGTGAGCCCGGACAGGCCGGGGAGCTGTTTTTT.